The present T cell receptor (beta chain) was sequenced within a study of beta chain features in type 1 diabetes. Study observations and caveats: The influence of HLA type on TCRB rearrangement stayed undetermined. Naive, central memory and regulatory TCRB repertoires appeared more similar among patients than healthy donors.

Turning to this clone: Its antigen is unknown.

Every bit of the isolated RNA underwent reverse transcription, so sequencing read expressed TCRB transcripts. Repertoires were generated with immunoSEQ multiplex PCR, while TCRdb's copy carries only in-frame clones and drops some. The sample includes hundreds of thousands of clones, more than 9.5% seen only once; the top ten take about 0.042%. V shed 5 bases and J shed 6 bases, with 10 bases lying between them. Germline V lookup: CDR1 SQVTM, CDR2 ANQGSEA. This CDR3 contains 12 residues. This TCR came from a young woman in good health. What was sequenced was naive CD4+ T cells from blood. The chain is built from TRBV29-1 and TRBJ1-4; D not certain. The DNA of the CDR3 is TGCAGCGTTTCGTCTGGACATGAAAAACTGTTTTTT. This encodes CSVSSGHEKLFF.